What follows are 20 T cell receptor beta chains derived from one specimen sequenced in a study of CD8 T cells in ankylosing spondylitis (TCRdb year 2017). Library preparation employed 5' RACE. Sequencing took place on an Illumina HiSeq 2500. TCRdb reworked the public reads: Q25 trimming with fastp, MiXCR clone assembly, productive beta chains retained. A single entry per CDR3 protein holds the most common genes and DNA from its merged rows. The sample data list fewer than 550,000 distinct CDR3 sequences, and roughly 5.2% of these were observed just once. The ten largest clones represent around 3.4% of the sample. Antigens of these TCRs are unknown. Here is what the overall study found, with its caveats: A TCR beta motif of fewer than 10 highly homologous amino acid variants appeared characteristic of blood from ankylosing spondylitis patients.

The sample was blood, either unsorted or a sorted T cell fraction (not recorded which). The receptors were sampled from a male donor with ankylosing spondylitis.

This clonotype was seen many times. The chain carries TRBV29-1 and TRBJ1-2, with TRBD1 matching over 7 bases. Germline values: CDR1 SQVTM, CDR2 ANQGSEA. CDR3 size: 13 residues. With V trimmed by 3 bases and J by 4 bases, 5 bases remained unmatched. The CDR3 region is CSVDDRVGYGYTF. CDR3 coding DNA: TGCAGCGTTGATGACAGGGTGGGCTATGGCTACACCTTC.

This rearrangement joins TRBV7-8 to TRBJ2-7; 8 bases fit TRBD2. The CDR3 consists of 14 residues. Trimming removed 3 bases from V and 3 bases from J; junction bases left unmatched: 4. CDR1 SGHVS and CDR2 FQNEAQ come from the germline V gene. The CDR3 here is CASSFKRGYYEQYF. The DNA of the CDR3 is TGTGCCAGCAGCTTTAAGCGGGGGTACTACGAGCAGTACTTC. Looking up the rest from reference TRBV7-8 and TRBJ2-7 gives the full variable domain: GAGVSQSPRYKVAKRGQDVALRCDPISGHVSLFWYQQALGQGPEFLTYFQNEAQLDKSGLPSDRFFAERPEGSVSTLKIQRTQQEDSAVYLCASSFKRGYYEQYFGPGTRLTVT.

The chain carries TRBV20-1 and TRBJ2-7, with 7 bases aligning to TRBD2. Per the germline V gene, CDR1 is DFQATT and CDR2 is SNEGSKA (reference sequence). The CDR3 runs to 14 residues. The V and J ends lost 7 bases and 1 base, in that order; junction bases with no gene match: 10. CDR3 protein: CSVLNSGKSYEQYF. In nucleotides, the CDR3 is TGCAGTGTTCTGAACAGCGGGAAATCCTACGAGCAGTACTTC.

This clonotype was observed at least ten times. The chain uses TRBV7-2 and TRBJ1-5; D unresolved. The CDR3 totals 16 residues. Germline values: CDR1 SGHTA, CDR2 FQGNSA. Trimming cost V 2 bases and J 0 bases, with 11 bases left between them. The CDR3 nucleotides are TGTGCCAGCAGCTTAAATTGGGGTGGTAGCAATCAGCCCCAGCATTTT. It encodes CASSLNWGGSNQPQHF.

This clonotype was seen more than once but under ten times. This CDR3 reads CASSLDLAGVTDTQYF. CDR3 sequence (DNA): TGTGCCAGCAGCCTCGACCTAGCGGGAGTCACAGATACGCAGTATTTT. The rearrangement uses TRBV5-4 and TRBJ2-3, with 10 nucleotides matching TRBD2. The CDR3 length is 16 residues. Losses at the gene ends were 4 bases for V and 2 bases for J; bases not matched to a gene: 7. Germline-derived CDR1 and CDR2 are SGHNT and YYREEE (reference sequence).

Many counts were recorded for this clonotype. V and J are TRBV11-1 and TRBJ2-3; a possible D gene is TRBD2 (6 bases). Per the germline V gene, CDR1 is SGHAT and CDR2 is FQDESV (reference sequence). Trimming stripped 0 bases from V and 4 bases from J, with 20 bases between. The CDR3 totals 18 residues. DNA of the CDR3: TGTGCCAGCAGCTTAGCACTCAGGGACTTCGTCTCCCCAGATACGCAGTATTTT. The encoded protein is CASSLALRDFVSPDTQYF.

At least ten counts were recorded for this clonotype. The V and J genes are TRBV24-1 and TRBJ2-7; D may correspond to TRBD1 or TRBD2 (5 bases each). The CDR3 consists of 11 residues. Germline values: CDR1 KGHDR, CDR2 SFDVKD. V lost 5 bases to trimming and J lost 5 bases, with 6 bases between them. The CDR3 bases are TGTGCCACCAGTGTGGGGGACGAGCAGTACTTC. It specifies CATSVGDEQYF.

CDR3 sequence reads: CASIGQLSYEQYF. The CDR3 DNA reads TGTGCCAGCATAGGGCAGCTCTCCTACGAGCAGTACTTC. This chain uses TRBV28 with TRBJ2-7; D gene unclear. Trimming removed 7 bases from V and 0 bases from J, with 10 bases in between. Germline CDR1 MDHEN, CDR2 SYDVKM. The CDR3 spans 13 residues.

This clonotype was seen many times. The chain employs TRBV28 and TRBJ2-7; D is tentatively TRBD1 or TRBD2 (5 bases each). Germline loops: CDR1 MDHEN, CDR2 SYDVKM. This CDR3 has 16 amino acids. V lost 7 bases and J lost 7, with 26 bases in between. The CDR3 here is CASTPGRSPTTGEQYF. CDR3 bases: TGTGCCAGCACCCCGGGACGGTCTCCCACTACGGGAGAGCAGTACTTC. Combining the CDR3 with reference TRBV28 and TRBJ2-7 gives the whole variable domain DVKVTQSSRYLVKRTGEKVFLECVQDMDHENMFWYRQDPGLGLRLIYFSYDVKMKEKGDIPEGYSVSREKKERFSLILESASTNQTSMYLCASTPGRSPTTGEQYFGPGTRLTVT.

This clonotype occurred many times. The chain recombines TRBV7-8 with TRBJ1-1; D remains ambiguous. The CDR3 contains 13 residues. Trimming stripped 1 base from V and 4 bases from J, with 7 bases between. Germline loops: CDR1 SGHVS, CDR2 FQNEAQ. The CDR3 coding sequence is TGTGCCAGCAGCTTAGTCCAGGTCACTGAAGCTTTCTTT. It codes for CASSLVQVTEAFF.

This clonotype appeared many times. V is TRBV20-1 and J is TRBJ2-7, with 8 bases lining up with TRBD2. Trimming took 6 bases from V and 6 from J; bases not matched to a gene: 7. The V gene's germline CDR1 is DFQATT and CDR2 SNEGSKA (reference sequence). This CDR3 is 12 amino acids long. As DNA, the CDR3 is TGCAGTGCCGGACTAGCAGGTCGCGAGCAGTACTTC. Residues: CSAGLAGREQYF.

This clonotype was detected many times. The gene calls are TRBV9 and TRBJ2-1; no firm D call. Germline V gene sequence: CDR1 SGDLS, CDR2 YYNGEE. Trimming pared 6 bases from V and 0 bases from J, leaving 10 bases between. This CDR3 region has 14 residues. The CDR3 sequence is CASKKSSSYNEQFF. In DNA, the CDR3 is TGTGCCAGCAAGAAGAGCAGCTCCTACAATGAGCAGTTCTTC.

The chain carries TRBV10-3 and TRBJ2-1, with D perhaps assigned TRBD1 or TRBD2 (5 bases each). V shed 0 bases and J shed 2 bases, with 20 bases lying between them. Germline assignment: CDR1 ENHRY and CDR2 SYGVKD. CDR3 length: 19 residues. CDR3 sequence reads: CAISESIGAGGSTYNEQFF. The CDR3 DNA reads TGTGCCATCAGTGAGTCGATAGGGGCTGGGGGTAGTACCTACAATGAGCAGTTCTTC.

The rearrangement joins TRBV20-1 to TRBJ2-1, with a tentative D call TRBD1 (6 bases). The V and J ends lost 2 bases and 0 bases respectively, with 11 bases between them. This CDR3 region has 15 residues. CDR1 and CDR2 from the germline V gene are DFQATT and SNEGSKA (reference sequence). In nucleotides, the CDR3 is TGCAGTGCTAGATTCCGGACAGACTCCTACAATGAGCAGTTCTTC. This sequence encodes CSARFRTDSYNEQFF.

The V gene is TRBV4-3, the J gene TRBJ2-7; D may be TRBD1 (6 bases). Per the germline V gene, CDR1 is LGHNA and CDR2 is YSLEER. The CDR3 has 14 residues. V lost 3 bases and J lost 4, with 13 bases in between. CDR3 nucleotide sequence: TGCGCCAGCAGCCAGTCAACAGGGAGATACGAGCAGTACTTC. Translated, it gives CASSQSTGRYEQYF.

This clonotype came up many times. The chain is built from TRBV20-1 and TRBJ1-3; no reliable D call. Germline V CDR1 and CDR2: DFQATT, SNEGSKA (reference sequence). The CDR3 is 15 amino acids. V was shortened by 0 bases and J by 4 bases, with 13 bases between the two germline ends. In DNA, the CDR3 is TGCAGTGCTAGAGATATCAGAGGGCCCGGAAACACCATATATTTT. Translating it yields CSARDIRGPGNTIYF.

This clonotype was detected many times. The chain combines TRBV20-1 with TRBJ1-1; TRBD1 is a possible D gene (6 bases). V lost 0 bases and J 5 bases, leaving 13 bases between the germline ends. Germline assignment: CDR1 DFQATT and CDR2 SNEGSKA (reference sequence). The CDR3 runs to 14 residues. The CDR3 DNA is TGCAGTGCTAGAGAAGGGACATACCTTACTGAAGCTTTCTTT. Encoded protein: CSAREGTYLTEAFF.

This clonotype was recorded many times. The chain links TRBV18 to TRBJ1-4; tentative D call: TRBD1 (6 bases). CDR1 and CDR2 (germline): KGHSH, LQKENI. Trimming stripped 3 bases from V and 5 bases from J, with 13 bases between. The CDR3 consists of 15 residues. The DNA of the CDR3 is TGTGCCAGCTCACCCGGCCGGGGGCGAAATGAAAAACTGTTTTTT. Translated, it gives CASSPGRGRNEKLFF.

This clonotype was counted many times. The V and J genes are TRBV20-1 and TRBJ1-2; D is uncertain. The CDR3 length is 14 residues. Trimming pared 0 bases from V and 4 bases from J, leaving 12 bases between. In germline, CDR1 is DFQATT, CDR2 SNEGSKA (reference sequence). CDR3 protein: CSARETRTFYGYTF. The CDR3 DNA reads TGCAGTGCTAGAGAGACGAGAACTTTCTATGGCTACACCTTC.

There are many counts of this clonotype. V usage is TRBV2 and J usage is TRBJ2-5; 9 nucleotides align to TRBD2. The CDR3 contains 16 residues. V was clipped by 0 bases and J by 1 base; unmatched bases: 3. Germline V gene sequence: CDR1 SNHLY, CDR2 FYNNEI. CDR3 protein: CASSEARGGSQETQYF. In nucleotides, the CDR3 is TGTGCCAGCAGTGAAGCGCGGGGGGGGAGCCAAGAGACCCAGTACTTC. The complete variable domain, with remaining parts taken from reference TRBV2 and TRBJ2-5, reads EPEVTQTPSHQVTQMGQEVILRCVPISNHLYFYWYRQILGQKVEFLVSFYNNEISEKSEIFDDQFSVERPDGSNFTLKIRSTKLEDSAMYFCASSEARGGSQETQYFGPGTRLLVL.